Following are 9 T cell receptor beta chains from one sample sequenced in a study of shared clonotypes between healthy human individuals. Some clones are missing from TCRdb's copy, which holds only in-frame ones; the method was immunoSEQ multiplex PCR. Seen here are about 2 million clones, 85% to 95% observed once, and the top ten hold 0.1% to 0.15%. The material sequenced was naive CD4+ T cells sorted from blood. The subset is: CD45RA+ positively selected. These receptors all stem from a man aged 18 to 29 in good health.

The V and J genes are TRBV5-1 and TRBJ2-7; a weak D match, TRBD1 (6 bases). Trimming stripped 4 bases from V and 12 bases from J, with 17 bases between. This CDR3 is 12 amino acids long. Germline values: CDR1 SGHRS, CDR2 YFSETQ. The CDR3 nucleotides are TGCGCCAGCAGCGTTAATACAGGGAGTCGGTACTTC. It is translated as CASSVNTGSRYF. Variable domain in full (rest from reference TRBV5-1 and TRBJ2-7): KAGVTQTPRYLIKTRGQQVTLSCSPISGHRSVSWYQQTPGQGLQFLFEYFSETQRNKGNFPGRFSGRQFSNSRSEMNVSTLELGDSALYLCASSVNTGSRYFGPGTRLTVT.

Points on this clone: The sample has other DNA sequences that encode this CDR3 too. CDR3 residues: CASSPGQGPYEQYF. In DNA form, the CDR3 reads TGTGCCAGCAGTCCGGGACAGGGTCCCTACGAGCAGTACTTC. The chain joins TRBV7-9 to TRBJ2-7; 9 bases are shared with TRBD1. Per the germline V gene, CDR1 is SEHNR and CDR2 is FQNEAQ (reference sequence). This CDR3 has 14 residues. V lost 6 bases and J lost 2; bases outside the gene matches: 5.

The V call is TRBV11-2, the J call TRBJ2-1, with D possibly matching TRBD1 (5 bases). The V and J ends lost 3 bases and 0 bases respectively, with 15 bases between them. Germline V gene lookup returns CDR1 SGHAT and CDR2 FQNNGV. The CDR3 sequence is 17 residues long. CDR3: CASSFRVYRSSYNEQFF. In DNA, the CDR3 is TGTGCCAGCAGCTTCAGGGTTTACAGGAGCTCCTACAATGAGCAGTTCTTC.

The V call is TRBV5-1, the J call TRBJ1-1; 8 nucleotides align to TRBD1. From germline, CDR1 is SGHRS and CDR2 YFSETQ. The CDR3 loop spans 15 amino acids. V lost 4 bases and J lost 1; bases outside the gene matches: 6. DNA for the CDR3: TGCGCCAGCAGCGCAACAGGGACAGGGAACACTGAAGCTTTCTTT. Amino acids: CASSATGTGNTEAFF.

The chain joins TRBV5-6 to TRBJ1-2; the D is unclear. Germline V lookup: CDR1 SGHDT, CDR2 YYEEEE. V dropped 5 bases and J dropped 0 bases, with 11 bases sitting between them. The CDR3 consists of 14 residues. CDR3 nucleotides: TGTGCCAGCAGTCGTAGTTCTACTAACTATGGCTACACCTTC. As protein: CASSRSSTNYGYTF.

Concerning this clone: The sample holds other DNA sequences that translate to the same CDR3. The DNA for the CDR3 is TGTGCCAGCAGCCTTCAGAATGAGCAGTTCTTC. This codes for CASSLQNEQFF. This sequence joins TRBV2 and TRBJ2-1; D is uncertain. The CDR3 consists of 11 residues. V lost 6 bases, J lost 7 bases, and 7 bases lay in between. Germline V lookup: CDR1 SNHLY, CDR2 FYNNEI. Combining the CDR3 with reference TRBV2 and TRBJ2-1 gives the whole variable domain EPEVTQTPSHQVTQMGQEVILRCVPISNHLYFYWYRQILGQKVEFLVSFYNNEISEKSEIFDDQFSVERPDGSNFTLKIRSTKLEDSAMYFCASSLQNEQFFGPGTRLTVL.

This sequence joins TRBV5-1 and TRBJ2-2; possibly TRBD1 for D (6 bases). Between the trimmed V and J ends, which lost 4 bases and 0 bases, there was a span of 10 bases. Germline values: CDR1 SGHRS, CDR2 YFSETQ. This CDR3 spans 15 amino acids. The CDR3 sequence is CASSNGQSNTGELFF. In DNA form, the CDR3 reads TGCGCCAGCAGCAACGGACAGTCGAACACCGGGGAGCTGTTTTTT. The whole variable domain, filled in from reference TRBV5-1 and TRBJ2-2, reads KAGVTQTPRYLIKTRGQQVTLSCSPISGHRSVSWYQQTPGQGLQFLFEYFSETQRNKGNFPGRFSGRQFSNSRSEMNVSTLELGDSALYLCASSNGQSNTGELFFGEGSRLTVL.

V and J are TRBV6-6 and TRBJ1-5; D might be TRBD1 (5 bases). The CDR3 has 15 residues. CDR1 is MNHNY and CDR2 is SVGAGI in the germline V gene (reference sequence). Trimming pared 6 bases from V and 0 bases from J, leaving 12 bases between. Here the CDR3 reads CASSYQGRSNQPQHF. The CDR3 DNA follows: TGTGCCAGCAGCTACCAGGGTCGTAGCAATCAGCCCCAGCATTTT.

This chain connects TRBV6-5 to TRBJ2-5; 7 bases are shared with TRBD2. Germline CDR1 MNHEY, CDR2 SVGAGI. CDR3 length equals 13 residues. V was clipped by 6 bases and J by 2 bases; unmatched bases: 3. The CDR3 region is CASRGGWQETQYF. CDR3 nucleotides: TGTGCCAGCAGGGGAGGGTGGCAAGAGACCCAGTACTTC.